A selection of T cell receptor beta chains follows, all from one sample in a study of blood T cell repertoires in COVID-19. Repertoires were generated with immunoSEQ multiplex PCR, while TCRdb's copy carries only in-frame clones and drops some. The sample consists of roughly 74,000 clones, about 88% of them appearing once. Input material: peripheral blood. The receptors here all came from a man in his 70s with active or convalescent COVID-19. CDR3s include the opening cysteine and the closing phenylalanine or tryptophan. D genes are given only for firm matches. Clone size appears in some rows only: once, few, many, or a class for an expanded clone.

V	J	D	size	CDR3	DNA
TRBV30	TRBJ1-1	TRBD1	NA	CAWSVHQGATEAFF	TGTGCCTGGAGTGTACATCAGGGGGCAACTGAAGCTTTCTTT
TRBV27	TRBJ2-1	TRBD2	NA	CASSLNQLADYNEQFF	TGTGCCAGCAGTTTAAATCAGCTAGCGGATTACAATGAGCAGTTCTTC
TRBV7-9	TRBJ2-5	NA	NA	CASSPGTLGTQYF	TGTGCCAGCAGCCCCGGGACATTGGGGACCCAGTACTTC
TRBV6-5	TRBJ1-1	NA	NA	CASRRQMNTEAFF	TGTGCCAGCAGACGACAGATGAACACTGAAGCTTTCTTT
TRBV7-2	TRBJ2-4	NA	NA	CASSGSVGAKNIQYF	TGTGCCAGCAGCGGATCAGTGGGGGCTAAAAACATTCAGTACTTC
TRBV9	TRBJ1-1	NA	NA	CASSAGGVDTEAFF	TGTGCCAGCAGCGCCGGCGGGGTGGACACTGAAGCTTTCTTT
TRBV3-1/TRBV3-2	TRBJ2-7	TRBD1	once	CASSQDEGQGANEQYF	TGTGCCAGCAGCCAAGACGAAGGACAGGGGGCGAACGAGCAGTACTTC
TRBV5-1	TRBJ1-5	NA	once	CASSLFGGTLHQPQHF	TGCGCCAGCAGCTTGTTTGGCGGGACTCTACATCAGCCCCAGCATTTT
TRBV5-1	TRBJ2-1	TRBD1	NA	CASSEQGANEQFF	TGCGCCAGCAGCGAACAGGGGGCCAATGAGCAGTTCTTC
TRBV7-2	TRBJ2-7	TRBD2	NA	CASSLVRRVAGRSYEQYF	TGTGCCAGCAGCTTAGTGAGACGGGTAGCGGGACGATCCTACGAGCAGTACTTC
TRBV5-1	TRBJ2-3	TRBD1	once	CASSLEGRTGGITDTQYF	TGCGCCAGCAGCTTGGAGGGCCGGACAGGGGGGATCACAGATACGCAGTATTTT
TRBV10-3	TRBJ2-5	TRBD1	NA	CAISTGQGGETQYF	TGTGCCATCAGTACAGGACAGGGGGGGGAGACCCAGTACTTC
TRBV20-1	TRBJ2-4	NA	NA	CSASLWTIGAKNIQYF	TGCAGTGCTAGTTTGTGGACAATCGGAGCCAAAAACATTCAGTACTTC
TRBV5-5	TRBJ1-3	NA	NA	CASSSVPQSGNTIYF	TGTGCCAGCAGCTCCGTCCCACAGTCTGGAAACACCATATATTTT
TRBV3-1/TRBV3-2	TRBJ1-3	NA	NA	CASSQDPAGGNTIYF	TGTGCCAGCAGCCAAGATCCGGCAGGTGGAAACACCATATATTTT
TRBV27	TRBJ1-5	NA	NA	CASSRGDQPQHF	TGTGCCAGCAGCAGAGGAGATCAGCCCCAGCATTTT
TRBV6-5	TRBJ2-5	TRBD1	NA	CASSYSTQGARETQYF	TGTGCCAGCAGTTACTCGACCCAGGGGGCGCGGGAGACCCAGTACTTC
TRBV10-3	TRBJ1-2	NA	few	CAISEGVVYTF	TGTGCCATCAGTGAGGGAGTAGTCTACACCTTC
TRBV7-2	TRBJ1-1	NA	NA	CASSGRTAPPMNTEAFF	TGTGCCAGCAGCGGAAGGACAGCTCCCCCTATGAACACTGAAGCTTTCTTT
TRBV5-1	TRBJ2-2	NA	NA	CASSRGGRNTGELFF	TGCGCCAGCAGCCGGGGAGGCCGGAACACCGGGGAGCTGTTTTTT
TRBV10-3	TRBJ2-1	TRBD1	NA	CAISEDRATSYNEQFF	TGTGCCATCAGTGAGGACAGGGCAACCTCCTACAATGAGCAGTTCTTC
TRBV7-6	TRBJ2-1	TRBD2	NA	CASVPSGFNEQFF	TGTGCCAGCGTCCCTAGCGGTTTCAATGAGCAGTTCTTC
TRBV6-2/TRBV6-3	TRBJ1-5	NA	NA	CASSYYQASNQPQHF	TGTGCCAGCAGTTACTACCAGGCCTCCAATCAGCCCCAGCATTTT
TRBV6-6	TRBJ1-1	NA	NA	CASSYRTGTGTTEAFF	TGTGCCAGCAGTTACAGGACCGGAACAGGGACCACTGAAGCTTTCTTT
TRBV10-3	TRBJ2-3	TRBD2	NA	CAILASGGSTDTQYF	TGTGCCATCCTAGCCAGCGGGGGAAGCACAGATACGCAGTATTTT
TRBV10-3	TRBJ2-7	TRBD1	NA	CAISDRGPDYEQYF	TGTGCCATCAGTGACAGGGGGCCGGACTACGAGCAGTACTTC
TRBV6-5	TRBJ2-3	TRBD2	NA	CASSPTSGGRFLQYF	TGTGCCAGCAGTCCGACTAGCGGGGGGAGATTTTTGCAGTATTTT
TRBV2	TRBJ1-1	NA	NA	CASLRDTYLEAFF	TGTGCCAGTCTCCGGGACACCTACCTTGAAGCTTTCTTT
TRBV9	TRBJ2-2	TRBD2	few	CASSVGQRENTGELFF	TGTGCCAGCAGCGTAGGCCAGCGGGAGAACACCGGGGAGCTGTTTTTT
TRBV5-1	TRBJ1-6	TRBD1	NA	CASAPRTGAVSPLHF	TGCGCCAGCGCCCCCCGGACAGGGGCCGTCTCACCCCTCCACTTT
TRBV7-9	TRBJ2-2	TRBD1	NA	CASSLGGQGNTGELFF	TGTGCCAGCAGCTTAGGGGGACAGGGGAACACCGGGGAGCTGTTTTTT
TRBV5-1	TRBJ2-5	NA	NA	CASSLVGSSGETQYF	TGCGCCAGCAGCTTGGTTGGTAGCTCGGGGGAAACCCAGTACTTC
TRBV7-8	TRBJ2-1	TRBD1	NA	CASSLVQGFWNEQFF	TGTGCCAGCAGCTTAGTACAGGGGTTCTGGAATGAGCAGTTCTTC
TRBV12-3/TRBV12-4	TRBJ2-1	NA	NA	CASSHTRNEQFF	TGTGCCAGCAGTCACACTAGAAATGAGCAGTTCTTC
TRBV5-1	TRBJ2-2	NA	NA	CASSLQRNTGELFF	TGCGCCAGCAGCTTACAGAGGAACACCGGGGAGCTGTTTTTT
TRBV6-5	TRBJ1-2	NA	NA	CASRRGNGYTF	TGTGCCAGCAGACGGGGGAATGGCTACACCTTC
TRBV3-1/TRBV3-2	TRBJ2-7	TRBD1	few	CASRQGASYEQYF	TGTGCCAGTAGACAGGGGGCCTCCTACGAGCAGTACTTC
TRBV28	TRBJ1-5	NA	NA	CASSSGGLSNQPQHF	TGTGCCAGCAGTTCGGGGGGGCTTAGCAATCAGCCCCAGCATTTT
TRBV11-2	TRBJ2-7	NA	NA	CASRQWGGAPEQYF	TGTGCCAGCAGGCAGTGGGGGGGGGCACCCGAGCAGTACTTC
TRBV19	TRBJ1-5	NA	NA	CASSIDTGRNQPQHF	TGTGCCAGTAGTATAGATACAGGCAGGAATCAGCCCCAGCATTTT
TRBV29-1	TRBJ2-1	NA	NA	CSAVRGLEQFF	TGCAGCGCCGTTCGCGGGTTGGAGCAGTTCTTC